This TCR beta chain was found in a study of cytomegalovirus exposure and HLA in healthy donors (dated by TCRdb to 2015 to 2018). In the study overall: According to a later analysis, the approximately 120 validation repertoires were produced on the same platform as the 600 to 850 repertoires of the first cohort. Along with the approximately 650-subject first cohort, a separate validation cohort of over 90 different subjects was used. The study combined high-throughput TCR immunosequencing, statistical association of individual TCRs with disease status, and machine learning to predict cytomegalovirus infection status. The aim of the study was to test whether cataloging public T cell receptors could identify signatures of past pathogen exposure. The full study reports these points: According to the authors, the approach could potentially be generalized to other disease states and immunological phenotypes. Subsequent analysis determined that TCRs grouped into clusters in the first cohort also showed a tendency toward co-occurrence across the roughly 120 validation repertoires, and approximately 94% of cluster scores exceeded 0. The validation cohort had no HLA typing available for a later analysis, so co-occurrence within that cohort was assessed over all 110 or so repertoires. The study gave a list of over 150 TCR beta chains associated with cytomegalovirus. Across donors, most TCR sequences were observed very rarely, whereas some public TCRs were present in many individuals. In both the original and validation cohorts, the classifier was reported to diagnose cytomegalovirus status with high specificity and sensitivity. Three of the identified cytomegalovirus-associated TCR beta chains were confirmed in vitro to be specific for cytomegalovirus antigens.

Libraries were prepared through the immunoSEQ multiplex PCR assay. As for the original processing: A statistical classification framework was developed to diagnose cytomegalovirus status using the catalog of TCR beta chain sequences. TCRdb obtained this table from immuneACCESS and retained in-frame rearrangements with V and J assigned. These tables miss some clones; where compared with another copy, unresolved V genes account for less than half of the shortfall, and the remainder is unexplained. V, J and clone size derive from that table, while D and trimming were established from the DNA sequence. In this sample the table shows 220,000 or so clones, 75% to 90% of which occur a single time. Clones ranked in the top ten supply about 14% of the sample. In regard to this clone: Its antigen has not been determined. It has no much larger one-base neighbor in the sample; base qualities were not kept.

The donors belonged to the validation cohort of about 110 subjects, which was separate from the approximately 610-subject first cohort. Sequences MNHNS (CDR1) and SASEGT (CDR2) are obtained from the germline V gene. From cysteine to phenylalanine, the CDR3 is 15 amino acids long. Here the CDR3 DNA is all that survives: 45 bases in frame from base 1. Germline trimming amounts to 5 bases on V and 4 bases on J, with 9 as the count of junction bases outside the gene matches. The chain was built from TRBV6-1 and TRBJ2-7; the junction holds 9 bases that match TRBD1. This sequence originates from a woman between 25 and 40 years old in good health and CMV-seropositive. The material sequenced was PBMCs. The sequenced DNA is TGTGCCAGCAGTTTCCGGGACAGGGAAATGTACGAGCAGTACTTC. Its protein reads: CASSFRDREMYEQYF.